This T cell receptor (beta chain) came from a study of blood T cell repertoires in COVID-19 (dated by TCRdb to about 2020). In terms of the full investigation: Collaborator samples came from the United States, Italy and Spain and covered acute and convalescent phases of COVID-19. The repertoires were released in a freely available public database meant as a resource for research on the immune response to SARS-CoV-2. Deeply sampled blood TCRbeta repertoires from subjects exposed to, actively infected with, or recovered from COVID-19 were included in the dataset. A de-identified subject ID, COVID-19 status, age in years and sex were almost always included in the sample metadata. The material from the prospective study consisted of cDNA or gDNA derived from T cells, B-cell-depleted T cells, or PBMCs. Where HLA class I and class II types were available, the types were taken from metadata supplied by the sample provider, not from assay-based typing. Samples were obtained from the ongoing ImmuneRACE study (first 160 participants) and from some 1,200 subjects provided by 6 global collaborators. The investigation overall reported the following: The quantity of clinical and demographic metadata differed by source and by participant and was supplied without curation.

In regard to this clone: No cognate antigen has been identified for it. Base-call qualities are not available, and no considerably larger clone is one nucleotide away.

The germline V gene (reference sequence) specifies PRHDT as CDR1 and FYEKMQ as CDR2. The cysteine opens and the phenylalanine closes a CDR3 of 12 amino acids. Of all the DNA, just the CDR3 is kept, 36 bases in frame from base 1. At the junction V is shortened by 4 bases and J by 15 bases; bases outside the gene matches: 4. The collaborating institutions used their own protocols to collect whole blood in K2EDTA tubes. Collaborator samples were shipped for TCRbeta analysis as frozen whole blood, isolated PBMCs, or DNA extracted from either sample type. TCRbeta CDR3 regions were amplified from genomic DNA using the immunoSEQ Assay, a bias-controlled multiplex PCR. As for how the authors treated the data: The number of nucleated cells in each sample was estimated by amplification of reference gene primers within the assay. To quantify the absolute abundance of each unique TCRbeta CDR3 rearrangement, sequence reads were collapsed and filtered. Productive Simpson clonality was computed per sample as the square root of Simpson's diversity index over productive rearrangements. As stored in TCRdb, this immuneACCESS dataset retains in-frame rearrangements with V and J assigned. A fraction of the clones does not appear; measured against another copy, unresolved V genes explain less than half of the discrepancy, and the remainder lacks a known reason. The V and J calls and clone size come from that table; D and trimming were worked out from the DNA. Within this sample are more than 200,000 clones, with approximately 91% of them counted one time only. Around 2.8% of the sample rests with the top ten.

This clonotype was obtained from a woman aged 60 to 75 with acute or convalescent COVID-19. The sequence joins TRBV13 to TRBJ1-6; TRBD1 fits 9 bases in the junction. Specimen: peripheral blood. This receptor has the CDR3 CASSSGTGNLHF. The nucleotide sequence reads TGTGCCAGCAGCTCCGGGACAGGGAACCTCCACTTT.